This record covers a single T cell receptor beta chain. Its antigen is still unknown. Germline V gives CDR1 SGHAT, CDR2 FQNNGV. The CDR3 extends over 15 amino acids. V shed 2 bases and J 1 base; nucleotides not matched to a gene: 2. The sample originates from a study of T cell repertoires in ileal Crohn's disease. Study at large: 35% were active smokers at surgery; median disease duration was approximately 7.3 years. General study results and limits: Clonality above 26.8% at surgery always came with endoscopic recurrence. Sorted CD8 T cells held more high-frequency clones than CD4.

Time point in this sample: proximal margin of the surgical specimen (macroscopically non-inflamed). This table comes from immunoSEQ multiplex PCR, and its TCRdb copy is limited to in-frame clones, with some not included. Of thousands of clones in the sample, 72% were seen once. V usage is TRBV11-2 and J usage is TRBJ2-7; 10 nucleotides line up with TRBD1. The origin of this receptor is an adult with Crohn's disease. The sample consisted of ileal tissue. CDR3 DNA: TGTGCCAGCAGCTTATGGGGACAGGGGTCCTACGAGCAGTACTTC. It yields the protein CASSLWGQGSYEQYF.